The T cell receptor (beta chain) under discussion was sequenced for a study of post-analysis software for immune sequencing data. Study-level information: As for disease course, relapsing-remitting, secondary progressive and progressive-relapsing multiple sclerosis were all included.

Findings of the study overall: Co-batched samples clustered tightly together by F measure. Multiple sclerosis patients had significantly lower normalized Chao1 diversity than controls. Relative to controls, patients had about five TRBV segments at higher frequency, with TRBV5-6, TRBV5-1 and TRBV20-1 among these.

Concerning this clonotype itself: Its antigen is unknown.

Germline V gene lookup returns CDR1 SGHTA and CDR2 FQGNSA. V was cut by 1 base and J by 1 base, with 13 bases left in between. The CDR3 runs to 16 residues. Built from TCR beta cDNA, the libraries had unique molecular identifiers in them. Input populations of about 0.85 to 11 million T cells gave rise to hundreds of thousands of cDNA molecules. TCRdb called the PCR reads again in MiXCR, with one record for every CDR3 protein. The sample contains more than 450,000 distinct CDR3 sequences, roughly 45% of which appear only once. The sequenced sample consisted of blood. This clonotype was sampled from a girl under 18 with multiple sclerosis. This chain connects TRBV7-2 to TRBJ2-5, with D possibly matching TRBD2 (6 bases). CDR3 region: CASSLGSGWVQETQYF. The CDR3, as DNA: TGTGCCAGCAGCTTAGGGAGCGGGTGGGTCCAAGAGACCCAGTACTTC.